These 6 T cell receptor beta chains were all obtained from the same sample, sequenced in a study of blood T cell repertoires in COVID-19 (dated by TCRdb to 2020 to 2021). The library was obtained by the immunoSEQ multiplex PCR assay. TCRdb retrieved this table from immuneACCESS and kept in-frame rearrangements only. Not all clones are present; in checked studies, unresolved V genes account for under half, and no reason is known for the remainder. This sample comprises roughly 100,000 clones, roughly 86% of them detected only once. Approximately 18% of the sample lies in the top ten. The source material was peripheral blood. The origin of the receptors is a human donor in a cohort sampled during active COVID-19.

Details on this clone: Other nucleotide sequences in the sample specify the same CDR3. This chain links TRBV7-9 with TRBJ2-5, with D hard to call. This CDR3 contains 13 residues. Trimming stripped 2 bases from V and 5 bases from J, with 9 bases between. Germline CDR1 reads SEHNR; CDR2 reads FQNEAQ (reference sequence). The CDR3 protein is CASSLTSLETQYF. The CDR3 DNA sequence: TGTGCCAGCAGCTTAACTTCGTTGGAGACCCAGTACTTC.

This chain's CDR3 is CASSQGLGGGYEQYF. The CDR3 DNA sequence: TGTGCCAGCAGCCAAGGCCTGGGGGGGGGCTACGAGCAGTACTTC. This rearrangement joins TRBV3-1 (or the pseudogene TRBV3-2) to TRBJ2-7; 7 nucleotides align to TRBD2. CDR1 and CDR2 (germline): LGHDT, YNNKEL (reference sequence). V lost 1 base and J lost 3; bases outside the gene matches: 6. The CDR3 loop spans 15 amino acids.

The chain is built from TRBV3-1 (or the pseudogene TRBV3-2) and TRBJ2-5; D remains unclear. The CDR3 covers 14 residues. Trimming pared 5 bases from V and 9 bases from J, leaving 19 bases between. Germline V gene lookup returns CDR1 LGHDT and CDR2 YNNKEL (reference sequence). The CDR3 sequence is CASSSLLTVRAQYF. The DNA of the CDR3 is TGTGCCAGCAGCTCCCTCCTGACTGTCCGGGCCCAGTACTTC.

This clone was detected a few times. The CDR3 spells CAIPQRSNQAGGGYTF. The DNA of the CDR3 is TGTGCCATTCCACAGCGTAGCAACCAGGCGGGCGGAGGCTACACCTTC. The chain has TRBV7-9 and TRBJ1-2; D remains ambiguous. Germline CDR1 SEHNR, CDR2 FQNEAQ (reference sequence). V lost 10 bases to trimming and J lost 8 bases, with 29 bases between them. CDR3 length: 16 residues.

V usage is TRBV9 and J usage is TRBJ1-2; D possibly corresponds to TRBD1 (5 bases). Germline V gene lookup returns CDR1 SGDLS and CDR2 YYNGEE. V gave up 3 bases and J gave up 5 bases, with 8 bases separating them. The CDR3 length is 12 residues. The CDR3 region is CASSGDFYGYTF. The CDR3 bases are TGTGCCAGCAGCGGGGACTTTTATGGCTACACCTTC.

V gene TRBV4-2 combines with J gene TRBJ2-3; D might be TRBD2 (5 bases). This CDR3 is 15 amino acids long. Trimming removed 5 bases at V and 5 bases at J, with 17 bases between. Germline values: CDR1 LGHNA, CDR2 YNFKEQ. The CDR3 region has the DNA TGTGCCAGCAGCGGTAGCATGTCTGCGGGAGATACGCAGTATTTT. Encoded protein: CASSGSMSAGDTQYF.